The source of this T cell receptor beta chain is a study of cytomegalovirus exposure and HLA in healthy donors. Findings of the study overall: Clonal expansion was found to be greater in HLA-associated TCR beta chains than in equally common others in a later analysis.

The study ran its PCR with 60 Vbeta and 13 Jbeta primers. Repertoires were generated with immunoSEQ multiplex PCR, while TCRdb's copy carries only in-frame clones and drops some. The repertoire holds hundreds of thousands of clones, with approximately 80% as singletons. A single count supports this clone. What it recognizes is unknown. Deletions cut 7 bases from V and 4 bases from J, with 11 bases between. The CDR3 contains 12 residues. The germline gives CDR1 SQVTM, CDR2 ANQGSEA. This clonotype originated in a girl aged 2 to 10 in good health and CMV-seronegative. The source material was PBMCs. The chain couples TRBV29-1 to TRBJ2-1; weak D call: TRBD2 (6 bases). The CDR3 DNA reads as TGCAGCGCCTGGGGACTTTACAATGAGCAGTTCTTC. This encodes CSAWGLYNEQFF.